This TCR beta chain was retrieved from a study of response to subunit inactivated influenza vaccine. Study findings and constraints: That few new T cells are recruited by each seasonal influenza vaccination was the authors' suggestion.

The CDR3 runs 15 residues. V was pared by 6 bases and J by 8 bases, with 13 bases of the junction left unmatched. CDR1 is DFQATT, CDR2 SNEGSKA, per germline (reference sequence). The sample holds a few counts of this clonotype. Its antigen is as yet unknown. A single record per CDR3 protein comes from TCRdb applying MiXCR to the RT-PCR reads. Counted here are about 520,000 distinct CDR3 sequences, 7.2% occurring once; the ten biggest clones make up 10% to 15%. Material: PBMCs from blood, obtained around 2 years after vaccination. The sequence derives from a man between 45 and 75 years old who received an inactivated influenza vaccine. The J gene is TRBJ2-1, the V gene TRBV20-1, with TRBD2 matching 10 bases. This CDR3 reads CSAPPPSGRRDEQFF. The CDR3 DNA is TGCAGTGCCCCCCCGCCTAGCGGGAGAAGGGATGAGCAGTTCTTC.